This T cell receptor beta chain was identified in a study of spatial heterogeneity in lung cancer. The overall study: Alpha-chain sequences were consistently detected in smaller numbers than beta-chain sequences.

As for time point: sample taken at primary tumor resection. No cell sorting; template was whole RNA from tumor, lung tissue or PBMC. One entry per CDR3 protein results from TCRdb running MiXCR on the 5' RACE reads. The sample carries tens of thousands of distinct CDR3 sequences, roughly 6.9% recorded once. V was pared by 5 bases and J by 0 bases, with 10 bases of the junction left unmatched. There are 19 residues in the CDR3. J is TRBJ2-1 and V is TRBV12-3 or TRBV12-4, with 13 bases matching TRBD2. The input for sequencing was PBMCs, taken at surgery. This sequence originates from a male donor with early-stage non-small cell lung cancer. DNA of the CDR3: TGTGCCAGCAGTCCCCCGGGACTAGCGGGACCGAGCTCCTACAATGAGCAGTTCTTC. It codes for CASSPPGLAGPSSYNEQFF.